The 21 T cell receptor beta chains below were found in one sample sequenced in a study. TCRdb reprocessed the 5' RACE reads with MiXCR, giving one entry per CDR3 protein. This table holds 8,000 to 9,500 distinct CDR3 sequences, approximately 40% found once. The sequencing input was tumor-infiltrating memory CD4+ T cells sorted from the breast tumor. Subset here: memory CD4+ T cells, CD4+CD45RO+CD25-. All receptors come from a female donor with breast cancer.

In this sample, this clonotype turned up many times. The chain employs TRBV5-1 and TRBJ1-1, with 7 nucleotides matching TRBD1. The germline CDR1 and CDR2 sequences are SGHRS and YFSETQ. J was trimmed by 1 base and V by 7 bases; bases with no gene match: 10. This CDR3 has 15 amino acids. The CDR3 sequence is CASGGNRGANTEAFF. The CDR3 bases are TGCGCCAGCGGGGGGAACAGGGGAGCGAACACTGAAGCTTTCTTT.

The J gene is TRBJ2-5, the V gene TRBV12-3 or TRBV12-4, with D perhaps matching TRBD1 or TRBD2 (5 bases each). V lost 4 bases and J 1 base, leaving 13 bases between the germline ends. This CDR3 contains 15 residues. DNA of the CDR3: TGTGCCAGCAGTTCTTTTCGGGACGGCCAAGAGACCCAGTACTTC. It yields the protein CASSSFRDGQETQYF.

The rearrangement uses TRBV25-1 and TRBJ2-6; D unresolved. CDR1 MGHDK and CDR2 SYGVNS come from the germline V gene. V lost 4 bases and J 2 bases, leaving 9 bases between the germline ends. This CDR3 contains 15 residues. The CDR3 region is CASSVSQAGANVLTF. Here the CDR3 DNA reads TGTGCCAGCAGTGTCAGTCAAGCTGGGGCCAACGTCCTGACTTTC. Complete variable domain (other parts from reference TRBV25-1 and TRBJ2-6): EADIYQTPRYLVIGTGKKITLECSQTMGHDKMYWYQQDPGMELHLIHYSYGVNSTEKGDLSSESTVSRIRTEHFPLTLESARPSHTSQYLCASSVSQAGANVLTFGAGSRLTVL.

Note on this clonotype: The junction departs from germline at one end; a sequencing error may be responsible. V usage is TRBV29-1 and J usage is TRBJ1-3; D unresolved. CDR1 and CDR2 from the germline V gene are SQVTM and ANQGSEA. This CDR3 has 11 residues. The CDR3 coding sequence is TGCGGCGCCGGCCGGGGAAACACCATATACTTT. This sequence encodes CGAGRGNTIYF.

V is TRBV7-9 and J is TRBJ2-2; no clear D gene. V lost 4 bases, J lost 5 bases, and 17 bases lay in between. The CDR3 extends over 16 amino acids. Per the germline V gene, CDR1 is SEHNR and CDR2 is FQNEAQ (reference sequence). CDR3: CASSSGPTIVTGELFF. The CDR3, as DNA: TGTGCCAGCAGCTCCGGGCCGACCATCGTAACCGGGGAGCTGTTTTTT.

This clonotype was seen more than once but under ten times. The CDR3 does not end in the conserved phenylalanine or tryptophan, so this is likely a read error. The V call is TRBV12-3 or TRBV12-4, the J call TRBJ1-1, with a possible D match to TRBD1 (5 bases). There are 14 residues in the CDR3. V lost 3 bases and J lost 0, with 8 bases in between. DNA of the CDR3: TGTGCCAGCAGTTTCGGGGCCATGAACACTGAAGCTTTCCTT. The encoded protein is CASSFGAMNTEAFL.

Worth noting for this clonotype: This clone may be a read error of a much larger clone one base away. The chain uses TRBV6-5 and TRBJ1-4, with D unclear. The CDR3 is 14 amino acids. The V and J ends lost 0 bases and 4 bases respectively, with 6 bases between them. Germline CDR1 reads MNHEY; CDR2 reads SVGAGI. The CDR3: CASSYSASNEKLFF. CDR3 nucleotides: TGTGCCAGCAGTTACTCAGCCAGTAATGAAAAACTGTTTTTT.

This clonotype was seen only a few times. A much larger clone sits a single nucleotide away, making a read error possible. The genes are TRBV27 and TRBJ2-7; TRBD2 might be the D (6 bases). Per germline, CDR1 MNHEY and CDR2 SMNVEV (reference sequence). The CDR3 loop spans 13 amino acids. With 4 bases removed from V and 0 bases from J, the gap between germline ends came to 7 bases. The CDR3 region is CASSCGISYEQYF. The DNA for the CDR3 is TGTGCCAGCAGTTGCGGGATCTCCTACGAGCAGTACTTC.

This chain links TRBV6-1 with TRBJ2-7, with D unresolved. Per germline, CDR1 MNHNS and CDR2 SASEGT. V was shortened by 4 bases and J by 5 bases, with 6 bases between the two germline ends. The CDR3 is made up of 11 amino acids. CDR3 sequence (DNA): TGTGCCAGCAGTGGGCTACACGAGCAGTACTTC. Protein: CASSGLHEQYF.

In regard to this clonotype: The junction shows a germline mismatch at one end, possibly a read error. DNA for the CDR3: TGTGCCGGCAGTGAGAGGTGGGCCCGGACCTACGAGCAGTACTTC. Translation: CAGSERWARTYEQYF. V is TRBV2 and J is TRBJ2-7; D is undetermined. The germline gives CDR1 SNHLY, CDR2 FYNNEI. This CDR3 has 15 amino acids.

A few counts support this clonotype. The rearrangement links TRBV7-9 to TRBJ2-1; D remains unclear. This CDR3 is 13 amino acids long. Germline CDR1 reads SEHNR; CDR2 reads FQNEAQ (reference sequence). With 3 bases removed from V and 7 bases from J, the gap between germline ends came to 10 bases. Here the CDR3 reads CASSFPELNEQFF. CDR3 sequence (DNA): TGTGCCAGCAGCTTCCCGGAGCTAAATGAGCAGTTCTTC.

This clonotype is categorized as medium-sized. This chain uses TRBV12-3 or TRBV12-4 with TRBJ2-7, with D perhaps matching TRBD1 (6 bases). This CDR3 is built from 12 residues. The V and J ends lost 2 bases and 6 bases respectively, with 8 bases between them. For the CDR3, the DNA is TGTGCCAGCAGTTTACAGGGGTTCGAGCAGTACTTC. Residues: CASSLQGFEQYF.

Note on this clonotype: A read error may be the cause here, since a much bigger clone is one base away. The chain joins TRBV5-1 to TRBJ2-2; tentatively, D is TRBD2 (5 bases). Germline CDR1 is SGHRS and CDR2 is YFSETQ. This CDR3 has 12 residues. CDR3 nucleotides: TGCGCCAGCAGCTTGGGCACCGGGGAGCTGCTTTTT. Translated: CASSLGTGELLF.

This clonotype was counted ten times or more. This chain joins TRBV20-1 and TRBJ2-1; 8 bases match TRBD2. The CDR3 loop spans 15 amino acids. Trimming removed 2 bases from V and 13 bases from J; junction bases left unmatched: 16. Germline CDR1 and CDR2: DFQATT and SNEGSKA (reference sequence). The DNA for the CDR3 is TGCAGTGCTAGACCCAGGTATAGGCTAGCGGGTGCCCAGTTCTTC. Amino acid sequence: CSARPRYRLAGAQFF.

The CDR3 here is CSVEGGSNYEQYF. The CDR3 DNA follows: TGCAGCGTTGAAGGGGGCAGCAACTACGAGCAGTACTTC. The rearrangement uses TRBV29-1 and TRBJ2-7; the D gene is possibly TRBD1 (5 bases). Looked up from germline, CDR1 is SQVTM and CDR2 is ANQGSEA. CDR3 length: 13 residues. The V and J ends lost 1 base and 3 bases respectively, with 10 bases between them.

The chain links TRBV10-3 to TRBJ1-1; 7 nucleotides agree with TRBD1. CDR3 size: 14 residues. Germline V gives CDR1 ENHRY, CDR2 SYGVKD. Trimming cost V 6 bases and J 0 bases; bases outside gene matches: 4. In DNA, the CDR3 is TGTGCCATCAGCTCGGACAGGCTGAACACTGAAGCTTTCTTT. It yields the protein CAISSDRLNTEAFF.

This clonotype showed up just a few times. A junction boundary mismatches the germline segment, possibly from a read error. The CDR3 nucleotides read TGTGCCAGCAGCCCGAGGACAGGGGGTCCGAACACCGGGGAGCTGATTTTT. Encoded protein: CASSPRTGGPNTGELIF. The chain combines TRBV7-9 with TRBJ2-2; 10 positions match TRBD1. Germline V gives CDR1 SEHNR, CDR2 FQNEAQ (reference sequence). This CDR3 comprises 17 residues. The full variable domain, in which reference TRBV7-9 and TRBJ2-2 provide the parts outside the CDR3, is DTGVSQNPRHKITKRGQNVTFRCDPISEHNRLYWYRQTLGQGPEFLTYFQNEAQLEKSRLLSDRFSAERPKGSFSTLEIQRTEQGDSAMYLCASSPRTGGPNTGELIFGEGSRLTVL.

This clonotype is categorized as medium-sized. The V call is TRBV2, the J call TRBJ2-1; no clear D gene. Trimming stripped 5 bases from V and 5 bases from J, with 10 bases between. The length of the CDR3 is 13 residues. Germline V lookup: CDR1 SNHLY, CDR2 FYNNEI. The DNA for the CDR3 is TGTGCCAGCAGTTTAGTAGTCCACAATGAGCAGTTCTTC. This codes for CASSLVVHNEQFF.

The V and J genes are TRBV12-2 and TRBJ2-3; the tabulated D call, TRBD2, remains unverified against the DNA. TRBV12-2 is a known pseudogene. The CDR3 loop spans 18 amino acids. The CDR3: CASRPRQWTSRRTDTQYF. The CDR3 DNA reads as TGTGCAAGTCGCCCCCGCCAGTGGACTAGCAGACGCACAGATACGCAGTATTTT.

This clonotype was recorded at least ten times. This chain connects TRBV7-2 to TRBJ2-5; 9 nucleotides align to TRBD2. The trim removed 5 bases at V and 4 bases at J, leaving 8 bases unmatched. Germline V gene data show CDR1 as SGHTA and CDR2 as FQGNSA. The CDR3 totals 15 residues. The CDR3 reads CASSPRSGGLETQYF. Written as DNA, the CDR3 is TGTGCCAGCAGCCCCCGTAGCGGGGGCCTAGAGACCCAGTACTTC.

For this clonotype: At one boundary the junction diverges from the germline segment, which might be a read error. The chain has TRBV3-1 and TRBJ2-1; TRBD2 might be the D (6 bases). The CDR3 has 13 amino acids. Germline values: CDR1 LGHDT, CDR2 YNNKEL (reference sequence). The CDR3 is CAGSPSTGDEQFF. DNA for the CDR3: TGTGCCGGCAGCCCAAGCACGGGGGATGAGCAGTTCTTC.